Shown below are 31 T cell receptor beta chains from a single sample sequenced in a study of T cells in pancreatic ductal adenocarcinoma. Clones were sequenced by immunoSEQ multiplex PCR, and TCRdb holds only the in-frame ones, with some missing. This table holds over 100,000 clones, roughly 96% found once. No neoadjuvant therapy was given to the selected pancreatic ductal adenocarcinoma patients before their surgery. Specimen: PBMCs. The source is a human donor with pancreatic ductal adenocarcinoma.

This sequence joins TRBV19 and TRBJ2-1; D possibly corresponds to TRBD1 (5 bases). Between the trimmed V and J ends, which lost 3 bases and 9 bases, there was a span of 24 bases. There are 17 residues in the CDR3. The V gene's germline CDR1 is LNHDA and CDR2 SQIVND (reference sequence). CDR3 in amino acids: CASSMHADPSMQGEQFF. The CDR3 nucleotides are TGTGCCAGTAGTATGCATGCTGATCCCTCAATGCAGGGTGAGCAGTTCTTC.

The chain is built from TRBV7-3 and TRBJ2-3; 10 bases fit TRBD1. CDR3 size: 15 residues. The trim removed 1 base at V and 5 bases at J, leaving 3 bases unmatched. Per the germline V gene, CDR1 is SGHTA and CDR2 is FQGTGA. The DNA for the CDR3 is TGTGCCAGCAGCTTAAGGGGACAGGGGAGAGATACGCAGTATTTT. This translates into CASSLRGQGRDTQYF.

The chain couples TRBV6-4 to TRBJ2-3, with 10 nucleotides matching TRBD2. This CDR3 contains 17 residues. Germline loops: CDR1 MRHNA, CDR2 SNTAGT. The junction had 7 bases not matched to a gene; V was cut back by 4 bases and J by 0 bases. DNA for the CDR3: TGTGCCAGCAGTGCTAGCGGGAGTACGGTGAGCACAGATACGCAGTATTTT. This encodes CASSASGSTVSTDTQYF.

A few counts support this clone. The chain recombines TRBV7-6 with TRBJ1-3, with D possibly being TRBD1 (5 bases). Between the trimmed V and J ends, which lost 5 bases and 2 bases, there was a span of 10 bases. Germline V gives CDR1 SGHVS, CDR2 FNYEAQ. The CDR3 loop spans 14 amino acids. CDR3 nucleotides: TGTGCCAGCAGCCAACAGGTAGCTGGAAACACCATATATTTT. Amino acid sequence: CASSQQVAGNTIYF.

CDR3 in DNA: TGTGCCTGGAGTCCTCGGAGAGCGGGAACCTACAATGAGCAGTTCTTC. Translated, it gives CAWSPRRAGTYNEQFF. V and J are TRBV30 and TRBJ2-1; TRBD2 matches 7 bases. V lost 2 bases and J lost 2; bases outside the gene matches: 9. CDR1 GTSNPN and CDR2 SVGIG come from the germline V gene (reference sequence). The CDR3 is 16 residues long.

V usage is TRBV10-3 and J usage is TRBJ2-5; perhaps TRBD2 as D (5 bases). Germline CDR1 ENHRY, CDR2 SYGVKD. Trimming took 11 bases from V and 5 from J, leaving 18 bases between them. This CDR3 comprises 13 residues. CDR3 in amino acids: CASRTGHRETQYF. The CDR3 nucleotides read TGTGCCTCTAGGACTGGGCACCGGGAGACCCAGTACTTC.

The chain has TRBV6-5 and TRBJ1-2; D is possibly TRBD1 (6 bases). Per germline, CDR1 MNHEY and CDR2 SVGAGI. CDR3 length equals 12 residues. The V end was cut by 8 bases, the J end by 8 bases, with 15 bases between. The CDR3: CASHTQGSGYTF. CDR3 coding DNA: TGTGCCAGCCACACACAGGGAAGCGGCTACACCTTC.

The CDR3 DNA reads as TGTGCCACCCGGATGAGGGGGGGCACTGAAGCTTTCTTT. This encodes CATRMRGGTEAFF. The chain joins TRBV19 to TRBJ1-1, with a tentative D call TRBD1 (6 bases). Germline V gene lookup returns CDR1 LNHDA and CDR2 SQIVND (reference sequence). V was cut by 10 bases and J by 4 bases, with 16 bases left in between. The CDR3 is 13 residues long.

This chain connects TRBV4-3 to TRBJ2-2; tentatively, D is TRBD1 (6 bases). Germline V CDR1 and CDR2: LGHNA, YSLEER. The CDR3 has 15 amino acids. The germline V and J ends were trimmed by 3 bases and 7 bases, with 15 bases remaining between them. The CDR3 nucleotides are TGCGCCAGCAGCCAGGGGGCCACAAGGATCGGGGAGCTGTTTTTT. It translates to CASSQGATRIGELFF.

CDR3 sequence (DNA): TGTGCCAGCAGTTCCCGTGGACTACGGAGGACCTACGAAAAACTGTTTTTT. It is translated as CASSSRGLRRTYEKLFF. The chain carries TRBV28 and TRBJ1-4; D unclear. This CDR3 comprises 17 residues. Trimming left V 4 bases short and J 8 bases short, with 23 bases between. Looked up from germline, CDR1 is MDHEN and CDR2 is SYDVKM.

The count of this clone is one. The V and J genes are TRBV28 and TRBJ1-1; 7 bases match TRBD1. Germline loops: CDR1 MDHEN, CDR2 SYDVKM. The J segment lost 7 bases and the V segment lost 6 bases, leaving 8 bases of the junction unmatched. The CDR3 is 13 amino acids. The CDR3 loop is CASRPGTVIEAFF. The DNA for the CDR3 is TGTGCCAGCAGACCCGGGACAGTGATTGAAGCTTTCTTT.

The chain carries TRBV18 and TRBJ1-1; TRBD1 agrees at 9 bases. This CDR3 contains 13 residues. Germline V lookup: CDR1 KGHSH, CDR2 LQKENI. The junction had 3 bases not matched to a gene; V was cut back by 6 bases and J by 4 bases. CDR3 nucleotide sequence: TGTGCCAGCTCTACGACAGGGGGCACTGAAGCTTTCTTT. Its translation is CASSTTGGTEAFF.

The chain combines TRBV29-1 with TRBJ2-1, with D perhaps TRBD2 (6 bases). The CDR3 runs to 16 residues. In germline, CDR1 is SQVTM, CDR2 ANQGSEA. Trimming took off 3 bases at V and 2 bases at J, with 17 bases between the two ends. The CDR3 region is CSVDGGWRGAYNEQFF. CDR3 in DNA: TGCAGCGTTGATGGTGGCTGGCGGGGAGCCTACAATGAGCAGTTCTTC.

V is TRBV7-9 and J is TRBJ1-2; 7 bases agree with TRBD1. The germline V gene has CDR1 SEHNR and CDR2 FQNEAQ (reference sequence). The CDR3 consists of 16 residues. J lost 8 bases, V lost 5 bases, and 17 bases had no gene match. The DNA for the CDR3 is TGTGCCAGCAGCCCAATAGGGGGCCGCGGATACGGCGGCTACACCTTC. This encodes CASSPIGGRGYGGYTF.

J is TRBJ2-5 and V is TRBV28; maybe TRBD2 (6 bases). V was pared by 4 bases and J by 4 bases, with 22 bases between. Germline V gives CDR1 MDHEN, CDR2 SYDVKM. The CDR3 runs to 17 residues. For the CDR3, the DNA is TGTGCCAGCAGTTCCCTCGACCTCCGCGGGGTCCCAGAGACCCAGTACTTC. Amino acids: CASSSLDLRGVPETQYF.

The chain employs TRBV19 and TRBJ2-1; D call uncertain. CDR3 size: 15 residues. Trimming cost V 4 bases and J 7 bases, with 17 bases left between them. CDR1 LNHDA and CDR2 SQIVND come from the germline V gene (reference sequence). This CDR3 is CASSTPLVAGNEQFF. Here the CDR3 DNA reads TGTGCCAGTAGTACCCCCCTGGTAGCCGGAAATGAGCAGTTCTTC.

This chain links TRBV9 with TRBJ2-7; TRBD2 is a possible D gene (5 bases). This CDR3 region has 12 residues. V was cut by 3 bases and J by 2 bases, with 6 bases left in between. Germline V CDR1 and CDR2: SGDLS, YYNGEE. CDR3 residues: CASSEEAYEQYF. Here the CDR3 DNA reads TGTGCCAGCAGCGAGGAGGCCTACGAGCAGTACTTC.

The chain recombines TRBV28 with TRBJ2-3; no definite D call. Germline CDR1 and CDR2: MDHEN and SYDVKM. The CDR3 length is 13 residues. V lost 4 bases, J lost 1 base, and 6 bases lay in between. The CDR3 nucleotides are TGTGCCAGCAGTTACAGTGGCACAGATACGCAGTATTTT. Translating gives CASSYSGTDTQYF.

The genes are TRBV7-2 and TRBJ2-5; 10 bases are a match to TRBD2. CDR3 length: 18 amino acids. V was clipped by 7 bases and J by 2 bases; unmatched bases: 16. The germline CDR1 and CDR2 sequences are SGHTA and FQGNSA. CDR3 in DNA: TGTGCCAGCAACCATGGGGTCGGAGCGGGGGGGAATCAAGAGACCCAGTACTTC. It specifies CASNHGVGAGGNQETQYF.

This clone was observed once. The rearrangement joins TRBV28 to TRBJ1-1; 8 nucleotides agree with TRBD1. Germline-derived CDR1 and CDR2 are MDHEN and SYDVKM. The ends lost 7 bases at V and 7 bases at J; junction bases unmatched: 14. The CDR3 is 15 amino acids. The DNA for the CDR3 is TGTGCCAGCAATCTACCGGGACAGGTTCGTGTTGAAGCTTTCTTT. The encoded protein is CASNLPGQVRVEAFF.

The chain is built from TRBV23-1 and TRBJ2-2; possibly TRBD2 for D (6 bases). TRBV23-1 qualifies as an ORF whose function is uncertain. The CDR3 loop spans 16 amino acids. V gave up 3 bases and J gave up 4 bases, with 15 bases separating them. This chain's CDR3 is CASSHVEWGVTGELFF. CDR3 sequence (DNA): TGCGCCAGCAGTCATGTGGAGTGGGGGGTCACCGGGGAGCTGTTTTTT.

Notes on this clone: The same CDR3 can be traced to other DNA sequences in this sample. J is TRBJ2-3 and V is TRBV19, with a weak D call TRBD2 (6 bases). The CDR3 loop spans 15 amino acids. Germline V gene lookup returns CDR1 LNHDA and CDR2 SQIVND (reference sequence). The V end was cut by 3 bases, the J end by 0 bases, with 10 bases between. The CDR3 sequence: CASSIFGGSTDTQYF. The CDR3 DNA is TGTGCCAGTAGTATTTTCGGGGGTAGCACAGATACGCAGTATTTT. Full variable domain (rest looked up from reference TRBV19 and TRBJ2-3): DGGITQSPKYLFRKEGQNVTLSCEQNLNHDAMYWYRQDPGQGLRLIYYSQIVNDFQKGDIAEGYSVSREKKESFPLTVTSAQKNPTAFYLCASSIFGGSTDTQYFGPGTRLTVL.

The V call is TRBV4-1, the J call TRBJ2-7; D possibly corresponds to TRBD1 (5 bases). V lost 2 bases and J lost 0, with 11 bases in between. Germline V CDR1 and CDR2: MGHRA, YSYEKL. CDR3 size: 15 residues. The CDR3 is CASSQSQGYSYEQYF. For the CDR3, the DNA is TGCGCCAGCAGCCAATCCCAGGGCTACTCCTACGAGCAGTACTTC.

The chain combines TRBV28 with TRBJ2-2; D is unclear. The germline V and J ends were trimmed by 7 bases and 1 base, with 13 bases remaining between them. Per the germline V gene, CDR1 is MDHEN and CDR2 is SYDVKM. This CDR3 is 15 amino acids long. CDR3 loop: CASNIELVNTGELFF. The CDR3 DNA reads TGTGCCAGCAATATAGAATTGGTGAACACCGGGGAGCTGTTTTTT.

This chain joins TRBV30 and TRBJ2-5; 7 bases agree with TRBD1. The length of the CDR3 is 12 residues. In germline, CDR1 is GTSNPN, CDR2 SVGIG (reference sequence). The J segment lost 5 bases and the V segment lost 2 bases, leaving 2 bases of the junction unmatched. The CDR3 region is CAWSTGEETQYF. DNA for the CDR3: TGTGCCTGGAGTACAGGGGAGGAGACCCAGTACTTC.

This clone was seen a handful of times. The genes are TRBV2 and TRBJ2-5; a possible D gene is TRBD2 (6 bases). V shed 8 bases and J shed 1 base, with 11 bases lying between them. From germline, CDR1 is SNHLY and CDR2 FYNNEI. The CDR3 has 13 residues. The CDR3 reads CASFVGGQETQYF. DNA of the CDR3: TGTGCCAGCTTTGTCGGGGGCCAAGAGACCCAGTACTTC.

The V call is TRBV11-2, the J call TRBJ1-1; unclear D gene. CDR1 and CDR2 (germline): SGHAT, FQNNGV. The CDR3 loop spans 13 amino acids. The V end was cut by 5 bases, the J end by 0 bases, with 7 bases between. CDR3 sequence: CASSPTVNTEAFF. CDR3 in DNA: TGTGCCAGCAGCCCAACAGTGAACACTGAAGCTTTCTTT.

J is TRBJ2-3 and V is TRBV7-7; 11 bases match TRBD2. The CDR3 runs to 16 residues. V was clipped by 5 bases and J by 4 bases; unmatched bases: 8. CDR1 SSHAT and CDR2 FNYEAQ come from the germline V gene (reference sequence). The CDR3 coding sequence is TGTGCCAGCAGCCCGGGAACTAGCGGGAGTGCAGATACGCAGTATTTT. The encoded protein is CASSPGTSGSADTQYF.

This chain links TRBV10-3 with TRBJ1-1, with D unresolved. The CDR3 is made up of 13 amino acids. V was pared by 0 bases and J by 6 bases, with 8 bases between. Germline V CDR1 and CDR2: ENHRY, SYGVKD. CDR3 residues: CAISESNGAEAFF. The CDR3 region has the DNA TGTGCCATCAGTGAGTCGAACGGGGCTGAAGCTTTCTTT.

The chain joins TRBV6-1 to TRBJ2-1; the D is unclear. The length of the CDR3 is 15 residues. The germline V gene encodes CDR1 MNHNS and CDR2 SASEGT. The V end was cut by 4 bases, the J end by 4 bases, with 14 bases between. The CDR3 DNA sequence: TGTGCCAGCAGTGGGAACTTTTTACAGTACAATGAGCAGTTCTTC. This encodes CASSGNFLQYNEQFF.

V usage is TRBV2 and J usage is TRBJ1-3; a weak D match, TRBD1 (6 bases). Germline CDR1 and CDR2: SNHLY and FYNNEI. The CDR3 spans 15 residues. V was cut by 2 bases and J by 4 bases, with 12 bases left in between. Here the CDR3 reads CASSEWGGFGNTIYF. DNA for the CDR3: TGTGCCAGCAGTGAATGGGGGGGCTTCGGAAACACCATATATTTT.